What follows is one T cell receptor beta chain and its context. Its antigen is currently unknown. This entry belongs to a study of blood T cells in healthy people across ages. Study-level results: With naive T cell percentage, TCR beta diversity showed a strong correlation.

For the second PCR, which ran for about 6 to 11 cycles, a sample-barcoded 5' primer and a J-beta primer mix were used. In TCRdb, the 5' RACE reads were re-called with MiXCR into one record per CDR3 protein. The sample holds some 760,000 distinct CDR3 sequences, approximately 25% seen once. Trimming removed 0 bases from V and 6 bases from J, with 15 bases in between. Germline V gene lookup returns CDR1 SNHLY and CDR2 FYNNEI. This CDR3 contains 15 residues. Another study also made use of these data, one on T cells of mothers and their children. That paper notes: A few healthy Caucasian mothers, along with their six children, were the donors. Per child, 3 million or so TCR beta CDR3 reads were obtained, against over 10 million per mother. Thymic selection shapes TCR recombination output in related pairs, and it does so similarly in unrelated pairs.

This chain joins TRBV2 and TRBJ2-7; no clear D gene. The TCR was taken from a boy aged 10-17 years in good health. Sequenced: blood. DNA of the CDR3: TGTGCCAGCAGTGAAGCTACGATCCTTGGGGTCGAGCAGTACTTC. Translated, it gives CASSEATILGVEQYF.